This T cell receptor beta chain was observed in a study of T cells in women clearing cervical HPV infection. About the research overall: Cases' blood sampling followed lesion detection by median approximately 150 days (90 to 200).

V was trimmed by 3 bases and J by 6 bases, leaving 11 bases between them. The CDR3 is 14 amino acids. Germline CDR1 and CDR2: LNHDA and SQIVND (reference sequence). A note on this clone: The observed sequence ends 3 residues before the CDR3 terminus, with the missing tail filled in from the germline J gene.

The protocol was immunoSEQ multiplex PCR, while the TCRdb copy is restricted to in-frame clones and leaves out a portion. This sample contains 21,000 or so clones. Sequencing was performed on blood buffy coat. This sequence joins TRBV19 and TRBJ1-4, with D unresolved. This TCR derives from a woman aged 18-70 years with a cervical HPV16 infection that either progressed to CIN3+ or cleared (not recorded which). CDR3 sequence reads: CASSIKRLHEKLFF. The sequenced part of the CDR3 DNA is TGTGCCAGTAGTATCAAGCGGCTTCATGAAAAA.